This paragraph covers one T cell receptor (beta chain) sequence. Its antigen is currently unknown. The source of the sample is a study of T cell responses to AZD1222 COVID-19 vaccine. Losses at the gene ends were 10 bases for V and 4 bases for J; bases not matched to a gene: 5. CDR3 length equals 12 residues. Germline values: CDR1 SGHAT, CDR2 FQNNGV. Method: immunoSEQ multiplex PCR; TCRdb's copy keeps in-frame clones and lacks some. This sample has approximately 88,000 clones, with around 73% found just once. Notes on the study in general: Receipt of two AZD1222 doses was followed by a rise in Spike-specific TCR breadth and depth.

This sequence joins TRBV11-2 and TRBJ2-3; 7 bases fit TRBD1. The sequencing here drew on peripheral blood, taken on day 0 of AZD1222 vaccination. This clonotype was obtained from an adult in good health. Here the CDR3 reads CAIRGQADTQYF. The CDR3 coding sequence is TGTGCCATAAGGGGGCAGGCAGATACGCAGTATTTT.